Detailed here is one T cell receptor (beta chain). One end of the junction is discordant with germline, which a read error may explain. An input of about 0.45 to 1 ug of RNA was subjected to reverse transcription using random hexamers. Amplification of TCR beta CDR3 spanned 54 Vbeta and 13 Jbeta via immunoSEQ multiplex PCR. Each CDR3 protein gets one entry after TCRdb re-called the immunoSEQ multiplex PCR reads with MiXCR. The profile shows a few hundred thousand distinct CDR3 sequences, about 85% of them singletons. Negative isolation was used for CD8+ and CD4+ T cells and FACS enrichment for TEMRA cells. The source of the sample is a study of CD8 T cells in Susac syndrome. The TCR sequence derives from a human donor with multiple sclerosis. Sequenced material: CD8+ T cells from PBMCs.

This CDR3 reads CSGYLGETSGANVLTF. CDR3 DNA sequence: TGCAGCGGTTACCTAGGGGAAACCTCTGGTGCCAACGTCCTGACTTTC. The chain recombines TRBV29-1 with TRBJ2-6; D may be TRBD1 (5 bases). CDR1 and CDR2 (germline): SQVTM, ANQGSEA. The CDR3 has 16 residues. The full variable domain, rest sourced from reference TRBV29-1 and TRBJ2-6, is SAVISQKPSRDICQRGTSLTIQCQVDSQVTMMFWYRQQPGQSLTLIATANQGSEATYESGFVIDKFPISRPNLTFSTLTVSNMSPEDSSIYLCSGYLGETSGANVLTFGAGSRLTVL.